The 25 T cell receptor beta chains presented below share a single source sample, sequenced in a study of cytomegalovirus exposure and HLA in healthy donors. The PCR had 60 Vbeta and 13 Jbeta primers. Data came from immunoSEQ multiplex PCR; TCRdb stores just in-frame clones and leaves some out. The sample carries about 130,000 clones, around 73% recorded once. Sequences were obtained from PBMCs. The receptor set was obtained from a man aged 50-59 years in good health and CMV-seronegative.

This clone was recorded once. The chain has TRBV7-9 and TRBJ1-2; D remains ambiguous. Germline V lookup: CDR1 SEHNR, CDR2 FQNEAQ (reference sequence). The CDR3 extends over 15 amino acids. V dropped 5 bases and J dropped 3 bases, with 16 bases sitting between them. DNA for the CDR3: TGTGCCAGCAGCGCCAGCAGGCACCGCGACTATGGCTACACCTTC. It codes for CASSASRHRDYGYTF.

This clone has a handful of counts. Other DNA sequences from this sample encode an identical CDR3 as well. J is TRBJ2-7 and V is TRBV6-1; the match to TRBD2 covers 7 bases. The CDR3 extends over 14 amino acids. Germline CDR1 MNHNS, CDR2 SASEGT. V trimming: 5 bases; J trimming: 7 bases; junction bases outside the gene matches: 11. CDR3 nucleotides: TGTGCCAGCAGTTCTAGCGGAGCCCCTCTAGAGCAGTACTTC. Encoded protein: CASSSSGAPLEQYF.

The chain uses TRBV6-1 and TRBJ2-3; D not certain. The CDR3 is 13 amino acids. Trimming cost V 7 bases and J 7 bases, with 15 bases left between them. CDR1 MNHNS and CDR2 SASEGT come from the germline V gene. The CDR3 sequence is CASIARGVYTQYF. The DNA for the CDR3 is TGTGCCAGCATAGCCCGCGGAGTATATACGCAGTATTTT.

The CDR3 nucleotides read TGTGCCAGCAGTTTATCCAGCGGGAGAACCGGGGAGCTGTTTTTT. Residues: CASSLSSGRTGELFF. The chain combines TRBV27 with TRBJ2-2; 8 bases map to TRBD2. Germline CDR1 and CDR2: MNHEY and SMNVEV (reference sequence). The CDR3 is made up of 15 amino acids. Trimming cost V 0 bases and J 5 bases; bases outside gene matches: 2.

This clone occurred once. V gene TRBV11-2 combines with J gene TRBJ2-7; 7 nucleotides agree with TRBD1. The CDR3 is 15 residues long. CDR1 SGHAT and CDR2 FQNNGV come from the germline V gene. After removal of 2 bases from V and 2 bases from J, the junction contained 6 bases not matched to a gene. The CDR3 spells CASSLFRDRPYEQYF. For the CDR3, the DNA is TGTGCCAGCAGCTTATTTCGGGACAGACCCTACGAGCAGTACTTC.

V gene TRBV15 combines with J gene TRBJ2-7, with 8 bases fitting TRBD2. Trimming cost V 3 bases and J 6 bases; bases outside gene matches: 10. The CDR3 covers 15 residues. Per germline, CDR1 LNHNV and CDR2 YYDKDF (reference sequence). CDR3 coding DNA: TGTGCCACCAGCAGGGCGCGGGAGGAGGTTGCCGAGCAGTACTTC. As protein: CATSRAREEVAEQYF.

The CDR3 spells CASSLVSTSGTQTQYF. The CDR3, as DNA: TGCGCCAGCAGCTTGGTTTCAACTAGCGGGACCCAAACGCAGTATTTT. This rearrangement joins TRBV5-1 to TRBJ2-3, with 10 bases identical to TRBD2. The CDR3 runs 16 residues. V shed 0 bases, J shed 9 bases, and the junction held 10 bases outside the gene matches. Germline CDR1 reads SGHRS; CDR2 reads YFSETQ. The variable domain in full, with the rest retrieved from reference TRBV5-1 and TRBJ2-3, is KAGVTQTPRYLIKTRGQQVTLSCSPISGHRSVSWYQQTPGQGLQFLFEYFSETQRNKGNFPGRFSGRQFSNSRSEMNVSTLELGDSALYLCASSLVSTSGTQTQYFGPGTRLTVL.

The chain carries TRBV21-1 and TRBJ1-5; the DNA was not used to check the table's D call, TRBD1. TRBV21-1 corresponds to a pseudogene. CDR3 size: 17 residues. The CDR3 here is CASNEDRARLGNQPQHF. CDR3 coding DNA: TGTGCCAGCAACGAGGACAGGGCGAGGCTCGGCAATCAGCCCCAGCATTTT.

This clone was counted a few times. The chain is built from TRBV19 and TRBJ2-1; a possible D gene is TRBD1 (6 bases). Germline CDR1 is LNHDA and CDR2 is SQIVND (reference sequence). V lost 2 bases and J lost 6, with 20 bases in between. This CDR3 has 17 residues. CDR3 bases: TGTGCCAGTAGTATATGGGGCGGGCAGGGGCCCTCCAATGAGCAGTTCTTC. This translates into CASSIWGGQGPSNEQFF.

This rearrangement joins TRBV10-2 to TRBJ2-3; 8 bases are shared with TRBD2. From germline, CDR1 is WSHSY and CDR2 SAAADI. The CDR3 runs to 15 residues. Trimming at V came to 6 bases and at J to 4 bases, leaving 9 bases not matched to a gene. CDR3 bases: TGCGCCAGCAGGAGGGGACTAGGGACGGCAGATACGCAGTATTTT. It encodes CASRRGLGTADTQYF.

This CDR3 reads CASSIAAAGGNEQYF. The CDR3 coding sequence is TGTGCCAGTAGTATAGCGGCGGCGGGAGGGAACGAGCAGTACTTC. This chain links TRBV19 with TRBJ2-7; 9 bases fit TRBD2. Trimming cost V 1 base and J 5 bases; bases outside gene matches: 6. The germline V gene has CDR1 LNHDA and CDR2 SQIVND (reference sequence). This CDR3 spans 15 amino acids.

The genes are TRBV10-3 and TRBJ1-1; tentatively, D is TRBD1 (5 bases). The germline CDR1 and CDR2 sequences are ENHRY and SYGVKD. V lost 5 bases and J lost 4, with 11 bases in between. The CDR3 loop spans 13 amino acids. Here the CDR3 reads CAISRDGATEAFF. CDR3 nucleotides: TGTGCCATCAGTAGGGATGGGGCCACTGAAGCTTTCTTT.

V and J are TRBV29-1 and TRBJ2-6; TRBD2 might be the D (5 bases). The V gene's germline CDR1 is SQVTM and CDR2 ANQGSEA. This CDR3 region has 15 residues. The ends were cut back, 5 bases at V and 0 bases at J, with 11 bases in the middle. CDR3 sequence (DNA): TGCAGCGTTATCACCCGGGGCTCTGGGGCCAACGTCCTGACTTTC. Protein sequence: CSVITRGSGANVLTF. Full variable domain (missing parts from reference TRBV29-1 and TRBJ2-6): SAVISQKPSRDICQRGTSLTIQCQVDSQVTMMFWYRQQPGQSLTLIATANQGSEATYESGFVIDKFPISRPNLTFSTLTVSNMSPEDSSIYLCSVITRGSGANVLTFGAGSRLTVL.

This sequence joins TRBV18 and TRBJ1-2; D is uncertain. CDR3 length: 12 amino acids. V dropped 0 bases and J dropped 9 bases, with 8 bases sitting between them. Looked up from germline, CDR1 is KGHSH and CDR2 is LQKENI. The chain's CDR3 is CASSPPLRSYTF. The CDR3 nucleotides read TGTGCCAGCTCACCACCGTTGAGGAGCTACACCTTC. The variable domain in full, with the rest retrieved from reference TRBV18 and TRBJ1-2, is NAGVMQNPRHLVRRRGQEARLRCSPMKGHSHVYWYRQLPEEGLKFMVYLQKENIIDESGMPKERFSAEFPKEGPSILRIQQVVRGDSAAYFCASSPPLRSYTFGSGTRLTVV.

This clone appeared a few times. This sequence joins TRBV6-1 and TRBJ2-7; TRBD1 aligns across 10 bases. The CDR3 loop spans 15 amino acids. The J segment lost 2 bases and the V segment lost 8 bases, leaving 9 bases of the junction unmatched. Germline V gene sequence: CDR1 MNHNS, CDR2 SASEGT. The CDR3 DNA reads as TGTGCCAGCCCTGCTCTGGGACAGGGGACCTACGAGCAGTACTTC. It encodes CASPALGQGTYEQYF.

The chain carries TRBV7-2 and TRBJ2-7; the match to TRBD1 covers 8 bases. The CDR3 loop spans 15 amino acids. Germline CDR1 reads SGHTA; CDR2 reads FQGNSA. J lost 4 bases, V lost 4 bases, and 9 bases had no gene match. CDR3 amino acids: CASSSLGTGPYEQYF. In DNA, the CDR3 is TGTGCCAGCAGCTCCCTGGGGACAGGCCCATACGAGCAGTACTTC.

This chain joins TRBV5-8 and TRBJ2-2, with 8 bases that match TRBD2. The germline V gene encodes CDR1 SGHTS and CDR2 YDEGEE. The CDR3 consists of 15 residues. J gave up 1 base and V 5 bases, and 4 bases lay outside the gene matches. The CDR3 sequence is CASRGLALNTGELFF. The CDR3 DNA is TGTGCCAGCAGAGGACTAGCTCTGAACACCGGGGAGCTGTTTTTT.

The chain carries TRBV7-9 and TRBJ1-1; D remains ambiguous. Germline V gene data show CDR1 as SEHNR and CDR2 as FQNEAQ (reference sequence). The CDR3 spans 13 residues. The germline V and J ends were trimmed by 5 bases and 8 bases, with 15 bases remaining between them. The CDR3 DNA follows: TGTGCCAGCAGCCCCCGAGGTTCCTTCGAAGCTTTCTTT. It translates to CASSPRGSFEAFF.

J is TRBJ2-7 and V is TRBV28; 9 bases line up with TRBD1. This CDR3 spans 15 amino acids. From germline, CDR1 is MDHEN and CDR2 SYDVKM. V was pared by 4 bases and J by 6 bases, with 10 bases of the junction left unmatched. CDR3 sequence reads: CASSSPGQGMGEQYF. Written as DNA, the CDR3 is TGTGCCAGCAGTTCCCCGGGACAGGGAATGGGCGAGCAGTACTTC. The entire variable domain, with the rest obtained from reference TRBV28 and TRBJ2-7, is as follows: DVKVTQSSRYLVKRTGEKVFLECVQDMDHENMFWYRQDPGLGLRLIYFSYDVKMKEKGDIPEGYSVSREKKERFSLILESASTNQTSMYLCASSSPGQGMGEQYFGPGTRLTVT.

The gene calls are TRBV6-6 and TRBJ2-4; 7 bases map to TRBD1. J lost 4 bases, V lost 5 bases, and 5 bases had no gene match. Germline assignment: CDR1 MNHNY and CDR2 SVGAGI (reference sequence). The CDR3 sequence is 14 residues long. CDR3 nucleotide sequence: TGTGCCAGCAGTAAACAGGGGATAAAAAACATTCAGTACTTC. This codes for CASSKQGIKNIQYF.

This clone was seen only a few times. The chain's CDR3 is CASSQKQGNRYNEQFF. Here the CDR3 DNA reads TGCGCCAGCAGCCAGAAACAGGGAAATCGGTACAATGAGCAGTTCTTC. The chain uses TRBV10-1 and TRBJ2-1, with D possibly being TRBD1 (6 bases). Germline V lookup: CDR1 WNHNN, CDR2 SYGVQD (reference sequence). The CDR3 is 16 residues long. V was pared by 6 bases and J by 4 bases, with 19 bases between.

This clone was counted a single time. The rearrangement uses TRBV5-6 and TRBJ2-3; no reliable D call. The CDR3 contains 15 residues. CDR1 and CDR2 (germline): SGHDT, YYEEEE. V lost 4 bases and J lost 0, with 12 bases in between. CDR3 sequence: CASSPLGSSTDTQYF. In DNA form, the CDR3 reads TGTGCCAGCAGCCCATTGGGCAGTAGCACAGATACGCAGTATTTT.

The chain uses TRBV5-1 and TRBJ2-2; 7 bases align to TRBD1. The CDR3 contains 15 residues. The ends lost 1 base at V and 6 bases at J; junction bases unmatched: 6. CDR1 is SGHRS, CDR2 YFSETQ, per germline. CDR3 sequence: CASSLRDSGPGELFF. CDR3 bases: TGCGCCAGCAGCTTGCGGGACAGTGGTCCCGGGGAGCTGTTTTTT.

The V gene is TRBV6-1, the J gene TRBJ2-5; TRBD1 aligns across 8 bases. From germline, CDR1 is MNHNS and CDR2 SASEGT. V lost 7 bases, J lost 1 base, and 5 bases stayed unmatched. This CDR3 is built from 14 residues. CDR3 coding DNA: TGTGCCAGCAACCTGGACAGGGCCCAAGAGACCCAGTACTTC. Protein sequence: CASNLDRAQETQYF.

This clone has only one observation. The chain uses TRBV7-9 and TRBJ2-1; 9 bases align to TRBD1. The germline CDR1 and CDR2 sequences are SEHNR and FQNEAQ (reference sequence). The CDR3 consists of 16 residues. Germline trimming cut 5 bases from V and 7 bases from J; bases unmatched to any gene: 12. CDR3 sequence (DNA): TGTGCCAGCAGCCAACACCATCCGGGACAGGGTAATGAGCAGTTCTTC. It yields the protein CASSQHHPGQGNEQFF.